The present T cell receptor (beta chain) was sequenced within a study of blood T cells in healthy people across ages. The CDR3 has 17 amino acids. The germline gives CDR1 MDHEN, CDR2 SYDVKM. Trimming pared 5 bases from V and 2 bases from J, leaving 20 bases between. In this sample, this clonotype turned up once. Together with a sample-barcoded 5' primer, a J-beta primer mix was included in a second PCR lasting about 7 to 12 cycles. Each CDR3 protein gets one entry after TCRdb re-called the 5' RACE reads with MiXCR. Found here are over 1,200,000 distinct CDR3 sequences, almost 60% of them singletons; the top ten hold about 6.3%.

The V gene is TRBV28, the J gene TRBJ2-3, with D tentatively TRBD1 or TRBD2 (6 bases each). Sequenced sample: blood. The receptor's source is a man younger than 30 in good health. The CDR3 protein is CASSPSWAGEDTDTQYF. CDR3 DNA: TGTGCCAGCAGTCCGAGTTGGGCAGGGGAGGACACAGATACGCAGTATTTT.